A single sample gave rise to the 19 T cell receptor beta chains below, sequenced in a study of T cells in Graves' hyperthyroidism and ophthalmopathy (dated by TCRdb to about 2019). Library generation was performed with multiplex PCR. TCRdb names Illumina HiSeq 2000 as the instrument used. Amplification of TCR beta CDR3 regions was carried out from RNA transcripts. The first round of RT-PCR for the TCR CDR3 was performed with the HTBI primer set and the Qiagen OneStep RT-PCR kit. TCRdb redid the processing of the public reads, applying fastp at Q25 and MiXCR, and retained in-frame beta chains. Rows are combined by CDR3 protein, so each entry shows the most common genes and DNA. This sample is represented by approximately 210,000 distinct CDR3 sequences; 15% to 20% of them were singletons. Clones ranked in the top ten supply approximately 46% of the sample. The source material was blood. The receptors stem from a man in his fifties with Graves' hyperthyroidism.

This clonotype was recorded many times. J is TRBJ2-3 and V is TRBV7-3; D is possibly TRBD2 (5 bases). From germline, CDR1 is SGHTA and CDR2 FQGTGA. Trimming took off 4 bases at V and 6 bases at J, with 14 bases between the two ends. The CDR3 has 14 amino acids. The CDR3 DNA reads TGTGCCAGCAGCTCCTCCGGACTCGCGGATACGCAGTATTTT. Translating gives CASSSSGLADTQYF.

This clonotype was recorded many times. The V and J genes are TRBV30 and TRBJ1-2; a possible D gene is TRBD1 (5 bases). The CDR3 sequence is 12 residues long. Germline assignment: CDR1 GTSNPN and CDR2 SVGIG (reference sequence). V was shortened by 0 bases and J by 7 bases, with 9 bases between the two germline ends. The CDR3 loop is CAWSVGAGGYTF. Here the CDR3 DNA reads TGTGCCTGGAGTGTAGGGGCGGGTGGCTACACCTTC.

This clonotype was observed a few times. The chain uses TRBV4-3 and TRBJ2-5; D may be TRBD1 (5 bases). The CDR3 has 17 amino acids. V was trimmed by 0 bases and J by 4 bases, leaving 18 bases between them. Germline V CDR1 and CDR2: LGHNA, YSLEER. CDR3 DNA: TGCGCCAGCAGCCAAGACCCAGGGCTGGGGTTTGGAGAGACCCAGTACTTC. Its protein product is CASSQDPGLGFGETQYF.

There are many counts of this clonotype. V is TRBV12-3 or TRBV12-4 and J is TRBJ2-7; maybe TRBD2 (5 bases). The CDR3 runs 13 residues. V was clipped by 8 bases and J by 2 bases, with 13 bases between them. CDR3 sequence reads: CASLSSETYEQYF. The CDR3 DNA reads as TGTGCCAGCTTAAGTAGCGAGACCTACGAGCAGTACTTC.

The sample holds many counts of this clonotype. The chain has TRBV20-1 and TRBJ2-5; no firm D call. The length of the CDR3 is 10 residues. From germline, CDR1 is DFQATT and CDR2 SNEGSKA (reference sequence). V lost 6 bases, J lost 9 bases, and 11 bases lay in between. CDR3 nucleotides: TGCAGTGCCCTTATCGCCTCCCAGTACTTC. Its protein product is CSALIASQYF.

The rearrangement uses TRBV6-1 and TRBJ1-3; no reliable D call. Germline CDR1 and CDR2: MNHNS and SASEGT. The CDR3 is 14 residues long. The V end was cut by 10 bases, the J end by 2 bases, with 15 bases between. The CDR3 spells CATATASTGNTIYF. In nucleotides, the CDR3 is TGTGCCACCGCAACAGCCAGCACTGGAAACACCATATATTTT.

This clonotype was detected only a few times. The V gene is TRBV6-1, the J gene TRBJ1-2, with TRBD1 identical over 11 bases. CDR1 MNHNS and CDR2 SASEGT come from the germline V gene. V shed 5 bases, J shed 7 bases, and the junction held 9 bases outside the gene matches. The CDR3 totals 15 residues. This CDR3 is CASSHGTGGGGGYTF. The CDR3 DNA sequence: TGTGCCAGCAGTCACGGGACAGGGGGGGGGGGTGGCTACACCTTC.

The genes are TRBV4-2 and TRBJ2-3; no clear D. With 0 bases removed from V and 4 bases from J, the gap between germline ends came to 5 bases. Germline CDR1 is LGHNA and CDR2 is YNFKEQ. CDR3 length equals 13 residues. The DNA of the CDR3 is TGTGCCAGCAGCCAAGATCCTTCAGATACGCAGTATTTT. Translated, it gives CASSQDPSDTQYF.

This clonotype was recorded at least ten times. The chain recombines TRBV12-3 or TRBV12-4 with TRBJ1-2, with a weak D call TRBD1 (5 bases). Trimming took 5 bases from V and 0 from J, leaving 13 bases between them. There are 15 residues in the CDR3. The CDR3 is CASSPGTQANYGYTF. The CDR3 coding sequence is TGTGCCAGCAGTCCCGGGACGCAAGCTAACTATGGCTACACCTTC.

The V call is TRBV5-6, the J call TRBJ2-7; 8 bases are a match to TRBD1. Germline V CDR1 and CDR2: SGHDT, YYEEEE. Germline trimming cut 3 bases from V and 5 bases from J; bases unmatched to any gene: 7. The CDR3 totals 14 residues. The DNA of the CDR3 is TGTGCCAGCAGCTCCCCGGGACAGGCTGACGAGCAGTACTTC. This gives the protein CASSSPGQADEQYF.

The rearrangement links TRBV4-2 to TRBJ2-1, with 9 bases fitting TRBD2. Germline CDR1 reads LGHNA; CDR2 reads YNFKEQ. This CDR3 has 17 residues. V was clipped by 3 bases and J by 3 bases; unmatched bases: 9. The CDR3: CASSQGSGRLLYNEQFF. CDR3 bases: TGTGCCAGCAGCCAGGGGAGCGGGAGGCTCCTCTACAATGAGCAGTTCTTC.

The chain employs TRBV4-1 and TRBJ2-3; the D gene is possibly TRBD2 (5 bases). The CDR3 is made up of 12 amino acids. Trimming took 1 base from V and 11 from J, leaving 10 bases between them. Germline V gene lookup returns CDR1 MGHRA and CDR2 YSYEKL. Written as DNA, the CDR3 is TGCGCCAGCAGCCAAGCTAGCTGGAGGCAGTATTTT. This gives the protein CASSQASWRQYF.

V is TRBV3-1 and J is TRBJ2-3; 13 bases match TRBD2. There are 16 residues in the CDR3. After removal of 6 bases from V and 2 bases from J, the junction contained 5 bases not matched to a gene. Germline CDR1 and CDR2: LGHDT and YNNKEL (reference sequence). DNA for the CDR3: TGTGCCAGCAGTGGGACTAGCGGGACCCACACAGATACGCAGTATTTT. The encoded protein is CASSGTSGTHTDTQYF.

This chain uses TRBV3-2 with TRBJ2-1; the table gives TRBD1 as D, unverified against the DNA. TRBV3-2 constitutes a pseudogene. The CDR3 has 13 amino acids. The CDR3 is CASSPQQGNEQFF. In DNA form, the CDR3 reads TGTGCCAGCAGCCCCCAACAGGGAAATGAGCAGTTCTTC.

This clonotype is labeled medium-sized. This rearrangement joins TRBV7-2 to TRBJ2-5; D call uncertain. Trimming pared 5 bases from V and 4 bases from J, leaving 11 bases between. Germline V gene data show CDR1 as SGHTA and CDR2 as FQGNSA. The CDR3 contains 13 residues. CDR3 DNA: TGTGCCAGCAGCCCCCGGACGGGAGAGACCCAGTACTTC. This sequence encodes CASSPRTGETQYF. The full variable domain, in which reference TRBV7-2 and TRBJ2-5 provide the parts outside the CDR3, is GAGVSQSPSNKVTEKGKDVELRCDPISGHTALYWYRQSLGQGLEFLIYFQGNSAPDKSGLPSDRFSAERTGGSVSTLTIQRTQQEDSAVYLCASSPRTGETQYFGPGTRLLVL.

DNA of the CDR3: TGTGCCAGCAGCTCGACAGGGAGAAATCAGCCCCAGCATTTT. Translated: CASSSTGRNQPQHF. V is TRBV7-2 and J is TRBJ1-5, with TRBD1 matching 7 bases. Germline CDR1 reads SGHTA; CDR2 reads FQGNSA. The CDR3 has 14 residues. Germline trimming cut 4 bases from V and 4 bases from J; bases unmatched to any gene: 4.

The chain carries TRBV7-3 and TRBJ2-1; 9 bases align to TRBD2. V lost 1 base and J lost 6; bases outside the gene matches: 4. Looked up from germline, CDR1 is SGHTA and CDR2 is FQGTGA. The CDR3 consists of 15 residues. CDR3 region: CASSLRLAGFNEQFF. The CDR3 coding sequence is TGTGCCAGCAGCTTAAGGCTAGCGGGATTCAATGAGCAGTTCTTC.

The chain combines TRBV20-1 with TRBJ2-2, with 16 bases aligning to TRBD2. V shed 6 bases, J shed 5 bases, and the junction held 3 bases outside the gene matches. Germline loops: CDR1 DFQATT, CDR2 SNEGSKA (reference sequence). The CDR3 spans 15 residues. The CDR3 region is CSAGLAGGATGELFF. The DNA for the CDR3 is TGCAGTGCGGGACTAGCGGGAGGGGCTACCGGGGAGCTGTTTTTT.

Regarding this clonotype: A much larger clone differs by one base, so this may be a read error. This sequence joins TRBV12-3 or TRBV12-4 and TRBJ2-1, with D perhaps matching TRBD1 or TRBD2 (5 bases each). The J call may not be correct, given that the DNA end is closer to TRBJ2-7. The CDR3 covers 14 residues. The CDR3 sequence is CASSLAQGRTEQYF. The CDR3 region has the DNA TGTGCCAGCAGTTTAGCGCAGGGCCGGACTGAGCAGTACTTC.